This T cell receptor beta chain was documented in a study of OX40 agonist ivuxolimab in advanced cancers. At the level of the study: Participants, 65% to 85% male, averaged about 56 years of age, ranging from about 20 to 80.

The CDR3 extends over 13 amino acids. Per the germline V gene, CDR1 is SEHNR and CDR2 is FQNEAQ (reference sequence). With 8 bases removed from V and 4 bases from J, the gap between germline ends came to 14 bases. Broader study findings: Expanded clones were, on average, more numerous in CD8+ T cells than in CD4+. A proportion of nonresponders additionally exhibited low normalized T-cell clonal expansion.

To note about this clone: Antigen: not known.

With autoimmune disease history or systemic immunosuppression, patients were excluded. Profiled with immunoSEQ multiplex PCR; TCRdb holds only in-frame clones, not every one. There are approximately 12,000 clones in the sample; 69% occur only once, and roughly 12% lies in the top ten. Sample: CD4+ or CD8+ T cells sorted from blood, taken in a trial of the OX40 agonist ivuxolimab. The chain employs TRBV7-9 and TRBJ1-2, with D perhaps matching TRBD1 (5 bases). This TCR came from an adult with an advanced solid tumor such as melanoma, head and neck, liver or kidney cancer. The CDR3 loop is CASSVGQGYGYTF. The CDR3 DNA follows: TGTGCCAGCTCGGTTGGGCAGGGCTATGGCTACACCTTC. Drawing the rest from reference TRBV7-9 and TRBJ1-2, the complete variable domain is DTGVSQNPRHKITKRGQNVTFRCDPISEHNRLYWYRQTLGQGPEFLTYFQNEAQLEKSRLLSDRFSAERPKGSFSTLEIQRTEQGDSAMYLCASSVGQGYGYTFGSGTRLTVV.